The following is a T cell receptor (beta chain) sequence with its context. The antigen it binds to is not known. Nothing much larger sits one base from this clone, and base qualities are not available. This entry is derived from a study of OX40 agonist ivuxolimab in advanced cancers. About the full investigation: Ivuxolimab, which targeted the costimulatory receptor OX40 (CD134), was an agonistic, fully human IgG2 monoclonal antibody. Intravenous ivuxolimab was administered to patients every 2 weeks at six dose levels: 0.01, 0.1, 0.3, 1.5, 3 and 10 mg/kg. Of the 50 or so patients in dose escalation, 19 had hepatocellular carcinoma, around 15 had melanoma, 9 had renal cell carcinoma and 9 had head and neck cancer. The dose-escalation cohort was about 83% male with a mean age of roughly 62 years, ranging from about 20 to 85. Prior anti-PD-1, anti-PD-L1 or anti-CTLA-4 therapy was permitted, and checkpoint inhibitors had been received by approximately 39% of dose-escalation patients. Three dose-escalation patients achieved partial responses, one with hepatocellular carcinoma and two with cutaneous melanoma. The point of sequencing TCRbeta in the periphery was to test whether ivuxolimab changed TCR sequence diversity and drove clonal T-cell expansion. The paper describes the monotherapy dose-escalation part (N ≈ 52 patients) of the phase I trial of ivuxolimab. What the research found in general, with its limitations: At doses from 0.1 to 3.0 mg/kg, clonal expansion was seen in both CD4+ and CD8+ blood T cells between baseline and week 6. Antigen specificity was not determined for the clonally expanded peripheral T cells. In the 0.1-3.0 mg/kg groups, partial responders were among the patients with the lowest normalized peripheral clonal expansion, particularly in CD8+ T cells. Low levels of normalized T-cell clonal expansion were also seen in some patients who did not respond. After ivuxolimab, more expanded clones were found on average in CD8+ T cells than in CD4+ T cells.

Patients with autoimmune disease history or receiving systemic immunosuppression were excluded from the trial. In every dose cohort, peripheral blood was drawn for TCR sequencing at baseline, cycle 4 day 1, and cycle 7 day 1. Samples were obtained from an open-label, multicenter, first-in-human phase I dose-escalation trial of ivuxolimab. Adults with locally advanced or metastatic melanoma, renal cell, hepatocellular, or head and neck squamous cell carcinoma were enrolled in the trial. Before TCR sequencing, CD4+ T cells and CD8+ T cells were sorted from peripheral blood as separate populations. For sequencing of the TCRbeta CDR3 region, genomic DNA was extracted from the sorted cells. The immunoSEQ Assay was used to sequence the TCRbeta CDR3 regions. TCRdb obtained this table from immuneACCESS and retained in-frame rearrangements with V and J assigned. These tables miss some clones; where compared with another copy, unresolved V genes account for less than half of the shortfall, and the remainder is unexplained. In this sample the table shows about 98,000 clones, roughly nine tenths of which occur a single time. About 0.5% of the sample rests with the top ten.

CDR1 and CDR2, looked up from the germline V gene (reference sequence), are SEHNR and FQNEAQ. Its CDR3 holds 14 amino acids, cysteine through phenylalanine. Here the CDR3 DNA is all that survives: 42 bases in frame from base 1. V is cut by 4 bases and J by 4 bases, and the space between the germline ends is 13 bases. Sample: CD4+ or CD8+ T cells sorted from blood, taken in a trial of the OX40 agonist ivuxolimab. This clonotype originated in an adult with an advanced solid tumor such as melanoma, head and neck, liver or kidney cancer. The receptor chain draws on TRBV7-9 and TRBJ1-1; no D gene is confidently identified. The bases read TGTGCCAGCAGCTCAGTGAGAGAGTCCACTGAAGCTTTCTTT. Its product reads: CASSSVRESTEAFF.